Each of the 13 T cell receptor beta chains below was sequenced from the same sample in a study of post-analysis software for immune sequencing data. Overall study results and limits: Several TRBV segments (TRBV5-6, TRBV5-1 and TRBV20-1 among them) occurred more frequently in patients than in controls.

Unique molecular identifiers were present in the TCR beta cDNA libraries. TCRdb reanalysed the PCR reads using MiXCR and keeps one entry per CDR3 protein. The sample contains 250,000 to 300,000 distinct CDR3 sequences, around 34% of which appear only once. These TCRs' antigens remain unknown. Sample: blood. These receptors came from a girl between 10 and 17 years old with multiple sclerosis.

This chain joins TRBV5-6 and TRBJ2-1; D unclear. This CDR3 contains 14 residues. The germline CDR1 and CDR2 sequences are SGHDT and YYEEEE. Trimming removed 0 bases from V and 15 bases from J, with 19 bases in between. The CDR3 DNA reads as TGTGCCAGCAGCTTGGTAATCGGTCGGCTTCACCCGTTCTTC. Encoded protein: CASSLVIGRLHPFF.

This clonotype was counted many times. The chain uses TRBV7-3 and TRBJ2-1; 13 bases map to TRBD2. CDR1 and CDR2 from the germline V gene are SGHTA and FQGTGA. The CDR3 contains 16 residues. V lost 5 bases and J lost 8; bases outside the gene matches: 9. The CDR3 loop reads CASSQLAGGLGDEQFF. In DNA form, the CDR3 reads TGTGCCAGCAGCCAACTAGCGGGAGGGCTGGGCGATGAGCAGTTCTTC.

The gene calls are TRBV20-1 and TRBJ2-7; 7 nucleotides match TRBD1. V lost 6 bases to trimming and J lost 4 bases; unmatched junction nucleotides: 18. The germline CDR1 and CDR2 sequences are DFQATT and SNEGSKA (reference sequence). The length of the CDR3 is 16 residues. CDR3 loop: CSAIPLTGAPVYEQYF. The CDR3 DNA reads as TGCAGTGCCATACCCCTAACAGGGGCCCCCGTTTACGAGCAGTACTTC.

Regarding this clonotype: Possible read error: a much larger clone is one base away. The V call is TRBV19, the J call TRBJ1-2, with 8 bases lining up with TRBD1. The ends lost 5 bases at V and 12 bases at J; junction bases unmatched: 17. This CDR3 is built from 15 residues. CDR1 LNHDA and CDR2 SQIVND come from the germline V gene (reference sequence). The CDR3 spells CASSPATGQGYHHTF. The CDR3 DNA reads as TGTGCCAGTAGTCCGGCCACCGGACAGGGTTACCACCACACCTTC.

There are many counts of this clonotype. DNA for the CDR3: TGCAGTGCTAGTTCTCTAGCAAACTCCTACAATGAGCAGTTCTTC. The encoded protein is CSASSLANSYNEQFF. This chain connects TRBV20-1 to TRBJ2-1; TRBD2 might be the D (5 bases). CDR1 is DFQATT, CDR2 SNEGSKA, per germline (reference sequence). This CDR3 contains 15 residues. Trimming shortened V by 3 bases and J by 0 bases, and 12 bases separated the two germline ends.

This clonotype was seen more than once but under ten times. The rearrangement uses TRBV27 and TRBJ2-7, with 7 nucleotides matching TRBD1. CDR3 length: 16 amino acids. Germline loops: CDR1 MNHEY, CDR2 SMNVEV (reference sequence). Trimming removed 0 bases from V and 2 bases from J; junction bases left unmatched: 7. CDR3 sequence reads: CASSLSGVGTAYEQYF. The CDR3, as DNA: TGTGCCAGCAGTTTATCGGGGGTTGGGACAGCCTACGAGCAGTACTTC.

There are a few counts of this clonotype. This rearrangement joins TRBV25-1 to TRBJ2-3, with 8 nucleotides matching TRBD1. The CDR3 extends over 16 amino acids. CDR1 is MGHDK and CDR2 is SYGVNS in the germline V gene. Trimming at V came to 6 bases and at J to 6 bases, leaving 14 bases not matched to a gene. The CDR3 DNA is TGTGCCAGCAGCCTTAAGGTTCAGGGGGCCGCGGATACGCAGTATTTT. Its translation: CASSLKVQGAADTQYF.

This clonotype was observed once. The rearrangement uses TRBV7-2 and TRBJ2-1, with 13 bases that match TRBD2. V lost 5 bases and J lost 10; bases outside the gene matches: 5. The CDR3 length is 14 residues. Looked up from germline, CDR1 is SGHTA and CDR2 is FQGNSA. CDR3 sequence (DNA): TGTGCCAGCAGCGACCGGACTAGCGGGAGAGAGCAGTTCTTC. This codes for CASSDRTSGREQFF.

Regarding this clonotype: This sequence may be a read error, since a much larger clone differs from it by one base. In nucleotides, the CDR3 is TGCAGCGTCACACAGGGTGCCGAGCAGTTCTTC. Encoded protein: CSVTQGAEQFF. V is TRBV29-1 and J is TRBJ2-1, with TRBD1 as a possible D gene (6 bases). V was shortened by 6 bases and J by 10 bases, with 13 bases between the two germline ends. CDR1 and CDR2 (germline): SQVTM, ANQGSEA. CDR3 length equals 11 residues.

This clonotype was recorded many times. V gene TRBV29-1 combines with J gene TRBJ2-5, with TRBD2 matching 10 bases. V was clipped by 0 bases and J by 5 bases; unmatched bases: 9. CDR1 and CDR2 from the germline V gene are SQVTM and ANQGSEA. CDR3 length equals 16 residues. CDR3 coding DNA: TGCAGCGTTGAAGATTCCAGCGGGAGGGCGAGGGAGACCCAGTACTTC. Protein: CSVEDSSGRARETQYF.

This clonotype was found many times. The CDR3, as DNA: TGCGCCAGCAGCTCGGGACTAGGCTCCTACAATGAGCAGTTCTTC. This sequence encodes CASSSGLGSYNEQFF. The rearrangement uses TRBV5-1 and TRBJ2-1; 8 positions agree with TRBD2. The V gene's germline CDR1 is SGHRS and CDR2 YFSETQ. The CDR3 has 15 residues. With 3 bases clipped from V and 0 bases from J, the junction kept 2 bases outside the gene matches.

This clonotype was counted at least ten times. The rearrangement joins TRBV28 to TRBJ2-1, with TRBD1 as a possible D gene (6 bases). This CDR3 contains 13 residues. The ends were cut back, 5 bases at V and 9 bases at J, with 14 bases in the middle. In germline, CDR1 is MDHEN, CDR2 SYDVKM. CDR3 region: CASSSTGLSEQFF. The CDR3 DNA is TGTGCCAGCAGTAGTACAGGGTTAAGTGAGCAGTTCTTC.

This clonotype was seen repeatedly, ten times or more. In DNA, the CDR3 is TGTGCCAGCACCCCCGGGACAGGGAGCACAGATACGCAGTATTTT. It specifies CASTPGTGSTDTQYF. This rearrangement joins TRBV7-9 to TRBJ2-3; 9 nucleotides line up with TRBD1. The J segment lost 0 bases and the V segment lost 7 bases, leaving 5 bases of the junction unmatched. CDR1 and CDR2 from the germline V gene are SEHNR and FQNEAQ (reference sequence). There are 15 residues in the CDR3.